This T cell receptor (beta chain) was recorded in a study of blood T cell repertoires in COVID-19. On the study more broadly: PBMCs, B-cell-depleted T cells, or T cells provided the cDNA or gDNA that made up the material.

Participants came from some 23 US areas, aged roughly 18 to 89 years. Authors' processing steps: The authors estimated nucleated cell counts from reference gene primer amplification. Sequencing used immunoSEQ multiplex PCR; TCRdb keeps in-frame clones, though not all of them. V, J and clone size are those of that table, while D and trimming were read from the DNA. The table includes hundreds of thousands of clones, more than 75% detected once. Germline V gene lookup returns CDR1 LNHNV and CDR2 YYDKDF (reference sequence). The CDR3 is 17 amino acids. With 2 bases clipped from V and 6 bases from J, the junction kept 8 bases outside the gene matches.

The rearrangement joins TRBV15 to TRBJ1-5, with 12 bases that match TRBD1. Sequences were obtained from PBMCs or T cells enriched from blood (not recorded which). This TCR derives from a man between 25 and 39 years old with acute COVID-19. In DNA form, the CDR3 reads TGTGCCACCAGCAGATCCACCGGGACAGGGGGCATTCAGCCCCAGCATTTT. The encoded protein is CATSRSTGTGGIQPQHF.